The rows below give T cell receptor beta chains drawn from one sample of a study of cytomegalovirus exposure and HLA in healthy donors. The assay was immunoSEQ multiplex PCR, and TCRdb's table has in-frame clones only and misses some. The sample has 120,000 to 150,000 clones, approximately 72% seen once. Sequenced: PBMCs. These receptors were taken from a middle-aged man in good health and CMV-seronegative. Each CDR3 is given with its conserved first and last residue. A D gene is named only where the DNA matches it firmly. Clone size is given for some rows only: seen once, a few or many times, or a class if the clone is expanded.

>NA|NA|TRBJ1-5|TRBV30
CAGDPTTGTRNQPQHF
TGTGCCGGGGACCCTACAACCGGGACAAGAAATCAGCCCCAGCATTTT
>TRBD1|NA|TRBJ1-2|TRBV19
CASTPPGQGHYGYTF
TGTGCCAGTACCCCACCGGGACAGGGACACTATGGCTACACCTTC
>TRBD2|NA|TRBJ2-3|TRBV10-2
CASGAGGPYTDTQYF
TGCGCCAGCGGAGCGGGAGGACCTTACACAGATACGCAGTATTTT
>TRBD2|NA|TRBJ2-7|TRBV7-2
CASSTRSGASYEQYF
TGTGCCAGCAGCACCCGAAGCGGGGCCTCCTACGAGCAGTACTTC
>TRBD2|few|TRBJ2-2|TRBV27
CASGGVYSGTGELFF
TGTGCCAGCGGGGGGGTTTATTCGGGCACCGGGGAGCTGTTTTTT
>NA|NA|TRBJ1-2|TRBV27
CASSIDMFYGYTF
TGTGCCAGCAGTATTGACATGTTCTATGGCTACACCTTC
>NA|NA|TRBJ2-7|TRBV5-1
CASSLGHLGEQYF
TGCGCCAGCAGCTTGGGACACCTCGGCGAGCAGTACTTC
>NA|NA|TRBJ1-1|TRBV19
CASRPGRLNTEAFF
TGTGCCAGTAGGCCGGGGAGATTGAACACTGAAGCTTTCTTT
>NA|NA|TRBJ1-1|TRBV6-5
CASSFPGATEAFF
TGTGCCAGCAGCTTTCCAGGGGCCACTGAAGCTTTCTTT
>NA|NA|TRBJ1-5|TRBV5-1
CASSLAGFDQPQHF
TGCGCCAGCAGCTTGGCAGGGTTTGATCAGCCCCAGCATTTT
>TRBD1|NA|TRBJ1-2|TRBV7-9
CASSRDRVNYGYTF
TGTGCCAGCAGCCGGGACAGGGTCAACTATGGCTACACCTTC
>TRBD2|NA|TRBJ2-3|TRBV7-2
CASSLVLLAGGSSTDTQYF
TGTGCCAGCAGCTTAGTGTTGCTAGCGGGAGGCTCTAGCACAGATACGCAGTATTTT
>TRBD1|NA|TRBJ1-2|TRBV6-1
CASSEQTGLNYGYTF
TGTGCCAGCAGTGAACAGACAGGGCTTAACTATGGCTACACCTTC
>NA|NA|TRBJ1-5|TRBV4-1
CASSRFPGGRGFNQPQHF
TGCGCCAGCAGCCGATTCCCGGGAGGCAGGGGTTTCAATCAGCCCCAGCATTTT
>TRBD1|NA|TRBJ1-1|TRBV5-4
CASSLGTGFMNTEAFF
TGTGCCAGCAGCTTGGGGACAGGGTTCATGAACACTGAAGCTTTCTTT
>NA|few|TRBJ1-5|TRBV11-2
CASSLGPGDGNQPQHF
TGTGCCAGCAGCTTAGGGCCAGGGGACGGGAATCAGCCCCAGCATTTT
>TRBD1|NA|TRBJ1-2|TRBV27
CASSPRDRVYGYTF
TGTGCCAGCAGTCCACGGGACAGGGTCTATGGCTACACCTTC
>NA|NA|TRBJ2-7|TRBV5-1
CASSLDPGQSSYEQYF
TGCGCCAGCAGCTTGGACCCCGGACAGTCCTCCTACGAGCAGTACTTC
>NA|NA|TRBJ1-5|TRBV5-1
CASSQQGGQNQPQHF
TGCGCCAGCAGCCAACAGGGTGGGCAAAATCAGCCCCAGCATTTT
>NA|NA|TRBJ2-7|TRBV6-5
CASSLRGGVYEQYF
TGTGCCAGCAGTCTCCGAGGGGGAGTCTACGAGCAGTACTTC
>NA|NA|TRBJ1-1|TRBV5-6
CASSLVSGTREAFF
TGTGCCAGCAGCTTGGTTTCTGGGACACGTGAAGCTTTCTTT
>TRBD1|NA|TRBJ1-2|TRBV5-1
CASSLEGQGYGYTF
TGCGCCAGCAGCTTGGAGGGACAGGGTTATGGCTACACCTTC
>TRBD1|NA|TRBJ2-7|TRBV7-2
CASSWPGQGREQYF
TGTGCCAGCAGCTGGCCGGGACAGGGGAGAGAGCAGTACTTC
>NA|NA|TRBJ2-7|TRBV2
CASRARGSSYEQYF
TGTGCCAGCAGGGCTCGGGGATCCTCCTACGAGCAGTACTTC
>NA|NA|TRBJ2-1|TRBV5-6
CASSLGPYNEQFF
TGTGCCAGCAGCTTGGGGCCCTACAATGAGCAGTTCTTC
>NA|NA|TRBJ1-2|TRBV5-8
CASSFRVPHRIAAGGYTF
TGTGCCAGCAGCTTCCGGGTCCCCCACAGGATCGCCGCGGGAGGCTACACCTTC
>TRBD1|NA|TRBJ1-5|TRBV4-1
CASSQPTGAQPQHF
TGCGCCAGCAGCCAACCGACAGGGGCTCAGCCCCAGCATTTT
>TRBD1|NA|TRBJ1-5|TRBV6-1
CASSEWERGLQPQHF
TGTGCCAGCAGTGAATGGGAAAGGGGGCTCCAGCCCCAGCATTTT
>NA|NA|TRBJ1-5|TRBV4-2
CASSQGEGTGRNQPQNF
TGTGCCAGCAGCCAAGGGGAGGGAACAGGGCGCAATCAGCCCCAGAATTTT
>NA|NA|TRBJ2-5|TRBV6-5
CASSTGDETQYF
TGTGCCAGCAGTACGGGGGACGAGACCCAGTACTTC
>TRBD2|NA|TRBJ2-1|TRBV27
CASSSWSGANNEQFF
TGTGCCAGCAGTTCCTGGAGCGGGGCGAACAATGAGCAGTTCTTC
>NA|NA|TRBJ2-5|TRBV7-2
CASSANRAQETQYF
TGTGCCAGCAGCGCAAACAGGGCCCAAGAGACCCAGTACTTC
>NA|NA|TRBJ2-7|TRBV30
CAWSVRSRQEQYF
TGTGCCTGGAGTGTACGGTCCCGACAGGAGCAGTACTTC
>NA|NA|TRBJ2-7|TRBV7-2
CASSFEVGVYEQYF
TGTGCCAGCAGCTTCGAGGTAGGGGTCTACGAGCAGTACTTC
>TRBD1|NA|TRBJ1-2|TRBV5-1
CASSPDREHGYTF
TGCGCCAGCAGCCCTGACAGGGAACACGGCTACACCTTC
>NA|NA|TRBJ2-3|TRBV12-5
CASGLPARSDTQYF
TGTGCTAGTGGTTTGCCGGCTAGATCAGATACGCAGTATTTT
>NA|NA|TRBJ2-1|TRBV13
CASSPYNEQFF
TGTGCCAGCAGCCCATACAATGAGCAGTTCTTC
>NA|NA|TRBJ1-1|TRBV7-6
CASSKQELNTEAFF
TGTGCCAGCAGCAAACAGGAGTTGAACACTGAAGCTTTCTTT
>NA|NA|TRBJ1-2|TRBV28
CASSLMSSGLYGYTF
TGTGCCAGCAGTTTAATGTCATCCGGACTCTATGGCTACACCTTC
>TRBD2|NA|TRBJ2-1|TRBV5-1
CASSLGLAVVDEQFF
TGCGCCAGCAGCTTGGGACTAGCGGTGGTGGATGAGCAGTTCTTC